This T cell receptor beta chain was captured in a study of response to subunit inactivated influenza vaccine. This CDR3 contains 15 residues. J was trimmed by 2 bases and V by 4 bases; bases with no gene match: 8. CDR1 is SGHRS and CDR2 is YFSETQ in the germline V gene. Study-wide results and limits: Each seasonal influenza vaccination recruits few new T cells, the authors suggested.

This clonotype was detected many times. Its specificity is unknown. TCRdb independently ran MiXCR on the RT-PCR reads; one entry per CDR3 protein. The data contain approximately 230,000 distinct CDR3 sequences, about 12% of them singletons. The chain uses TRBV5-1 and TRBJ1-1; 7 bases map to TRBD1. The clonotype originates from a man aged 45-60 years who received an inactivated influenza vaccine. Sample: non-naive T cells sorted from PBMCs, taken about 14 days before vaccination. The CDR3 DNA sequence: TGCGCCAGCAGCGATTGGGGGACAGTTAACACTGAAGCTTTCTTT. This encodes CASSDWGTVNTEAFF.